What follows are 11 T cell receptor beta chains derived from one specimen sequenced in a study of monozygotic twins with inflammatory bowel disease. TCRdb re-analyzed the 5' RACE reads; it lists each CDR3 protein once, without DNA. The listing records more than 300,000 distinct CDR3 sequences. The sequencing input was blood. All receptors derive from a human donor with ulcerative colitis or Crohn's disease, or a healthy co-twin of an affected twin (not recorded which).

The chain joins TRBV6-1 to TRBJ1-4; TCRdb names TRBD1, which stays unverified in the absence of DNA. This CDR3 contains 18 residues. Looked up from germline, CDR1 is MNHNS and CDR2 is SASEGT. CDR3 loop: CASSPTGTRSATNEKLFF.

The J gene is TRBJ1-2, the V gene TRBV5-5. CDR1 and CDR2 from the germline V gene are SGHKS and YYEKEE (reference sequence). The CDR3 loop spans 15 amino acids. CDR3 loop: CASSLITDSIYGYTF.

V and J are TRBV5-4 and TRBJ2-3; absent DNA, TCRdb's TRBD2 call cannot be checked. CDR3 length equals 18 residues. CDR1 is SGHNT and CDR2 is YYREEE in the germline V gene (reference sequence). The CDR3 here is CASNNPADSLTSTDTQYF.

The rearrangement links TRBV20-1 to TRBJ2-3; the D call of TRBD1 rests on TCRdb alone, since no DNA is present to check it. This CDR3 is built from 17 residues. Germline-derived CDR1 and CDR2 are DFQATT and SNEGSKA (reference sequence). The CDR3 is CSASTRWTGRSTDTQYF.

The CDR3 protein is CASSPTAGQSEAFF. This rearrangement joins TRBV5-1 to TRBJ1-1; without DNA, the TCRdb call of TRBD1 cannot be checked. The CDR3 is made up of 14 amino acids. The germline V gene encodes CDR1 SGHRS and CDR2 YFSETQ.

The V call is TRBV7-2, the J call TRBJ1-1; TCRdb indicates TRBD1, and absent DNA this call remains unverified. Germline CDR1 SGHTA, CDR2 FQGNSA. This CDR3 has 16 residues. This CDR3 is CASSLVPAPMNTEAFF. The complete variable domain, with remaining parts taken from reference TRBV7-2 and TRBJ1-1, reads GAGVSQSPSNKVTEKGKDVELRCDPISGHTALYWYRQSLGQGLEFLIYFQGNSAPDKSGLPSDRFSAERTGGSVSTLTIQRTQQEDSAVYLCASSLVPAPMNTEAFFGQGTRLTVV.

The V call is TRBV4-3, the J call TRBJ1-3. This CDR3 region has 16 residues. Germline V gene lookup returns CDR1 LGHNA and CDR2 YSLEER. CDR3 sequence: CASSQDMGNGGNTIYF.

CDR3 protein: CASSRNRQEKNGYTF. The chain recombines TRBV7-6 with TRBJ1-2; TCRdb's D call of TRBD1 is untestable without DNA. CDR1 SGHVS and CDR2 FNYEAQ come from the germline V gene. The CDR3 has 15 amino acids.

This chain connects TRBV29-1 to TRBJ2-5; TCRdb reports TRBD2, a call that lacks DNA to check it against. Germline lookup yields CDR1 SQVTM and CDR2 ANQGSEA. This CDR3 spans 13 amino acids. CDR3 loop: CSVEDSGWETQYF.

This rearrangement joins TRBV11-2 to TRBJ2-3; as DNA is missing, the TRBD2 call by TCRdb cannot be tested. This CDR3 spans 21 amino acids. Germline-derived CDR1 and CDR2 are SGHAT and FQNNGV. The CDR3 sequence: CASSLWGRSGRARSGTDTQYF.

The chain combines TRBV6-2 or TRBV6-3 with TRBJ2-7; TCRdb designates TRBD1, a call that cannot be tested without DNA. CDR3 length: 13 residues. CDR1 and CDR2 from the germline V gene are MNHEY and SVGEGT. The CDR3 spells CASNGRGNYEQYF.